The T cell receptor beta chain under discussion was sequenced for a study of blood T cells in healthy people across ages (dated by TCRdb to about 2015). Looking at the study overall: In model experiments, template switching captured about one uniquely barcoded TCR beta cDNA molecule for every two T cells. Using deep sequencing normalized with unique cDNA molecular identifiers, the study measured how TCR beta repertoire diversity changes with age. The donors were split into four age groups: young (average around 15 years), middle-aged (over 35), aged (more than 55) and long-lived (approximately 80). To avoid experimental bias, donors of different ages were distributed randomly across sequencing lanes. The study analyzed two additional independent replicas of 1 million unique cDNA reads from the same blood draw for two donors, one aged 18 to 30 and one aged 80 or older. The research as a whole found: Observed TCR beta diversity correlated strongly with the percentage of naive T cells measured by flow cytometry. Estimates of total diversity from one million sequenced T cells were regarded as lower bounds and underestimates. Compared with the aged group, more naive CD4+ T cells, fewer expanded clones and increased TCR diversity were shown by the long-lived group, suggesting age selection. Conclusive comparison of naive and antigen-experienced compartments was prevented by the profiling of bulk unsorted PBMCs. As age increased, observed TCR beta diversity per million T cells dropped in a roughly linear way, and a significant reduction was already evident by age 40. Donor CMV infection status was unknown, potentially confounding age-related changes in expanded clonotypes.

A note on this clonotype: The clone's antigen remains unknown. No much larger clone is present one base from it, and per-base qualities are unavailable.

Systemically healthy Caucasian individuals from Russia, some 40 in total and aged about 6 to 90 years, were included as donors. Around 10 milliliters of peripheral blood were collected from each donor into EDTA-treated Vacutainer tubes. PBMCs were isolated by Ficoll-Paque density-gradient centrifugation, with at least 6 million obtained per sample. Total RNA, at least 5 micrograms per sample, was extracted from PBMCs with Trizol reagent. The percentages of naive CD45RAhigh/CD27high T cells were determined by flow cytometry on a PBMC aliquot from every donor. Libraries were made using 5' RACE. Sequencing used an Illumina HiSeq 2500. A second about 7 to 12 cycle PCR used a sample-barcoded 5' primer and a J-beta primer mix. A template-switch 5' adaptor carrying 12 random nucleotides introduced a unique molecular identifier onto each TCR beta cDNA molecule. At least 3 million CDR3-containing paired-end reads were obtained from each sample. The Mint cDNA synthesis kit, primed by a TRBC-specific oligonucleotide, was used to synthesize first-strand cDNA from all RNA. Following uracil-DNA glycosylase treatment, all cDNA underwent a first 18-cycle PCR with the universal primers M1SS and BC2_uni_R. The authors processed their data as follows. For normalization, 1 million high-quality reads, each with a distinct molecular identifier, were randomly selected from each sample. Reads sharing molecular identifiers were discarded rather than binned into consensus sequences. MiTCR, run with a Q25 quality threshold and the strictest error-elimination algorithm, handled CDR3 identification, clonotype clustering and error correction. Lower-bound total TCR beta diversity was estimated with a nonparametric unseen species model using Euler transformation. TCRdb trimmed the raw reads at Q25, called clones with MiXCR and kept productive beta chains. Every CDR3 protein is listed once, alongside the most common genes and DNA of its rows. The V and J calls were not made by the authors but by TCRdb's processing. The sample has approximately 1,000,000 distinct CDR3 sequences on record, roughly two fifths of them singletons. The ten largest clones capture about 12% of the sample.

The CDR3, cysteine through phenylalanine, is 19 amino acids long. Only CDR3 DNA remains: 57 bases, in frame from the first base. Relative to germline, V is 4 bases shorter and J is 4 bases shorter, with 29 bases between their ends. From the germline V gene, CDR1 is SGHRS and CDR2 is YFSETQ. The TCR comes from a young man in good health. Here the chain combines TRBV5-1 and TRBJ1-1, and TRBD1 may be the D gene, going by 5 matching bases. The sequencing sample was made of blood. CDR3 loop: CASSHDFGPQGGMTTEAFF. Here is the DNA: TGCGCCAGCAGCCACGACTTTGGCCCTCAGGGAGGGATGACCACTGAAGCTTTCTTT.